This TCR beta chain was recorded in a study of CD4 and CD8 cells across lung adenocarcinoma regions. TCRdb reanalysed the PCR reads using MiXCR and keeps one entry per CDR3 protein. In the table there are 7,500 to 9,000 distinct CDR3 sequences, 50% to 60% of which are singletons. Germline V CDR1 and CDR2: MNHEY, SVGAGI. The CDR3 contains 14 residues. On this clonotype itself: A junction end diverges from the germline sequence, so it may reflect a read error.

Donors had localized lung adenocarcinoma, a non-small cell lung cancer. The origin of this receptor is a female donor with lung adenocarcinoma. The CD4 and CD8 labels of this study may be unreliable. The material sequenced was CD4+ T cells from the center of a lung tumor. The chain joins TRBV6-5 to TRBJ2-2; D may be TRBD2 (5 bases). CDR3 loop: CAGSYDGRTGEQFF. CDR3 nucleotides: TGTGCGGGCAGTTATGACGGGCGCACCGGGGAGCAGTTTTTT.